The 23 T cell receptor beta chains presented below share a single source sample, sequenced in a study of blood T cell repertoires in COVID-19. Profiled with immunoSEQ multiplex PCR; TCRdb holds only in-frame clones, not every one. The table includes under 300,000 clones, 70% to 90% detected once. The sample consisted of peripheral blood. These receptors were obtained from a middle-aged woman with acute or convalescent COVID-19.

V is TRBV19 and J is TRBJ1-5, with D hard to call. V was pared by 0 bases and J by 4 bases, with 13 bases between. The CDR3 spans 16 residues. CDR1 LNHDA and CDR2 SQIVND come from the germline V gene (reference sequence). The CDR3 sequence: CASSIDSLGGNQPQHF. In DNA form, the CDR3 reads TGTGCCAGTAGTATAGATTCTCTAGGTGGGAATCAGCCCCAGCATTTT.

The chain has TRBV5-1 and TRBJ1-2, with D hard to call. The germline CDR1 and CDR2 sequences are SGHRS and YFSETQ. The CDR3 is 18 amino acids. The V end was cut by 0 bases, the J end by 0 bases, with 18 bases between. The CDR3 reads CASSLAGGTIGANYGYTF. The CDR3 region has the DNA TGCGCCAGCAGCTTGGCCGGAGGCACAATCGGGGCTAACTATGGCTACACCTTC. Together with reference TRBV5-1 and TRBJ1-2, the CDR3 gives the full variable domain: KAGVTQTPRYLIKTRGQQVTLSCSPISGHRSVSWYQQTPGQGLQFLFEYFSETQRNKGNFPGRFSGRQFSNSRSEMNVSTLELGDSALYLCASSLAGGTIGANYGYTFGSGTRLTVV.

The count of this clone is one. This sequence joins TRBV7-3 and TRBJ2-1; 8 nucleotides align to TRBD1. Germline V gene data show CDR1 as SGHTA and CDR2 as FQGTGA. Unmatched junction bases numbered 5, after V lost 10 bases and J lost 6 bases. There are 12 residues in the CDR3. In nucleotides, the CDR3 is TGTGCCACCGGGACAGGAGGCAATGAGCAGTTCTTC. It encodes CATGTGGNEQFF. The complete variable domain, with remaining parts taken from reference TRBV7-3 and TRBJ2-1, reads GAGVSQTPSNKVTEKGKYVELRCDPISGHTALYWYRQSLGQGPEFLIYFQGTGAADDSGLPNDRFFAVRPEGSVSTLKIQRTERGDSAVYLCATGTGGNEQFFGPGTRLTVL.

J is TRBJ1-2 and V is TRBV15; TRBD1 matches at 11 bases. Unmatched junction bases numbered 10, after V lost 5 bases and J lost 2 bases. From germline, CDR1 is LNHNV and CDR2 YYDKDF (reference sequence). The CDR3 sequence is 17 residues long. CDR3 in amino acids: CATSPRGQGDINYGYTF. As DNA, the CDR3 is TGTGCCACCAGCCCGAGGGGACAGGGGGATATAAACTATGGCTACACCTTC. Based on the CDR3 plus reference TRBV15 and TRBJ1-2, the full variable domain is DAMVIQNPRYQVTQFGKPVTLSCSQTLNHNVMYWYQQKSSQAPKLLFHYYDKDFNNEADTPDNFQSRRPNTSFCFLDIRSPGLGDTAMYLCATSPRGQGDINYGYTFGSGTRLTVV.

J is TRBJ1-4 and V is TRBV25-1; tentative D call: TRBD1 (6 bases). The germline CDR1 and CDR2 sequences are MGHDK and SYGVNS. The CDR3 spans 13 residues. With 11 bases removed from V and 11 bases from J, the gap between germline ends came to 21 bases. The CDR3 here is CAASAGDKDKLFF. The CDR3 region has the DNA TGTGCCGCTTCAGCTGGGGACAAGGATAAACTGTTTTTT.

The rearrangement uses TRBV9 and TRBJ1-1; TRBD1 is a possible D gene (6 bases). The germline gives CDR1 SGDLS, CDR2 YYNGEE. Between the trimmed V and J ends, which lost 3 bases and 6 bases, there was a span of 21 bases. The CDR3 runs to 16 residues. This CDR3 is CASSDYGRQALPEAFF. In nucleotides, the CDR3 is TGTGCCAGCAGCGATTACGGTCGACAGGCTTTACCTGAAGCTTTCTTT.

J is TRBJ1-1 and V is TRBV5-1; the match to TRBD1 covers 8 bases. The germline CDR1 and CDR2 sequences are SGHRS and YFSETQ. Germline trimming cut 3 bases from V and 3 bases from J; bases unmatched to any gene: 10. The CDR3 consists of 16 residues. CDR3 residues: CASSSQDRGWYTEAFF. DNA of the CDR3: TGCGCCAGCAGCTCTCAAGACAGGGGTTGGTACACTGAAGCTTTCTTT.

The chain has TRBV12-5 and TRBJ1-1; no firm D call. The CDR3 is 13 residues long. CDR1 LGHNT and CDR2 FRNRAP come from the germline V gene. V dropped 2 bases and J dropped 8 bases, with 12 bases sitting between them. The CDR3 nucleotides are TGTGCTAGTGGTTTGCCGACCGACAAGGAAGCTTTCTTT. Amino acids: CASGLPTDKEAFF.

This clone was seen just once. The rearrangement uses TRBV5-4 and TRBJ1-1; D is possibly TRBD1 (5 bases). From germline, CDR1 is SGHNT and CDR2 YYREEE (reference sequence). V lost 4 bases to trimming and J lost 4 bases, with 14 bases between them. The CDR3 has 14 residues. The CDR3 DNA follows: TGTGCCAGCAGCCTTGAGGTCGGGGGCACTGAAGCTTTCTTT. This codes for CASSLEVGGTEAFF.

J is TRBJ1-4 and V is TRBV5-1, with TRBD1 as a possible D gene (5 bases). The CDR3 runs to 14 residues. Trimming took 2 bases from V and 7 from J, leaving 12 bases between them. Germline V CDR1 and CDR2: SGHRS, YFSETQ. The CDR3 loop is CASSFGGRSEKLFF. DNA for the CDR3: TGCGCCAGCAGCTTCGGGGGACGGAGTGAAAAACTGTTTTTT.

V usage is TRBV4-2 and J usage is TRBJ2-5; D might be TRBD2 (5 bases). Between the trimmed V and J ends, which lost 3 bases and 4 bases, there was a span of 12 bases. This CDR3 is built from 14 residues. Per germline, CDR1 LGHNA and CDR2 YNFKEQ. CDR3 loop: CASSQGSAGETQYF. DNA of the CDR3: TGTGCCAGCAGCCAGGGGTCGGCGGGAGAGACCCAGTACTTC.

This chain joins TRBV2 and TRBJ2-1; D perhaps matches TRBD1 (6 bases). Germline loops: CDR1 SNHLY, CDR2 FYNNEI. The V end lost 4 bases, the J end lost 7 bases, and 11 bases lay between the germline ends. CDR3 length: 13 residues. CDR3 residues: CASSAGTGNEQFF. CDR3 bases: TGTGCCAGCAGTGCCGGTACAGGGAATGAGCAGTTCTTC.

Here the CDR3 DNA reads TGCGCCAGCAGCCCTCGGGGGGAAGCGGGAAGGGGCACAGATACGCAGTATTTT. This sequence encodes CASSPRGEAGRGTDTQYF. The rearrangement links TRBV23-1 to TRBJ2-3; TRBD2 aligns across 7 bases. TRBV23-1 is recorded as an ORF, its role being uncertain. The CDR3 contains 18 residues. The V and J ends lost 6 bases and 1 base, in that order; junction bases with no gene match: 16.

The chain combines TRBV5-4 with TRBJ2-1; no clear D gene. The CDR3 loop spans 16 amino acids. Trimming cost V 0 bases and J 5 bases, with 15 bases left between them. CDR1 and CDR2 from the germline V gene are SGHNT and YYREEE (reference sequence). CDR3 residues: CASSLVVSKLDNEQFF. The CDR3 DNA sequence: TGTGCCAGCAGCTTGGTTGTGTCCAAACTTGACAATGAGCAGTTCTTC.

V and J are TRBV11-2 and TRBJ1-1; D is undetermined. The CDR3 extends over 14 amino acids. The V end lost 0 bases, the J end lost 4 bases, and 9 bases lay between the germline ends. Germline assignment: CDR1 SGHAT and CDR2 FQNNGV. CDR3 loop: CASSLEGSITEAFF. The CDR3 nucleotides read TGTGCCAGCAGCTTAGAAGGGAGTATCACTGAAGCTTTCTTT.

The chain carries TRBV6-6 and TRBJ1-2; D is unresolved. In germline, CDR1 is MNHNY, CDR2 SVGAGI (reference sequence). Trimming removed 4 bases from V and 3 bases from J, with 15 bases in between. The CDR3 spans 15 residues. The CDR3 sequence: CASSSPHDTYYGYTF. In DNA, the CDR3 is TGTGCCAGCAGTTCCCCGCACGACACCTACTATGGCTACACCTTC.

This chain joins TRBV5-1 and TRBJ1-1, with D possibly being TRBD1 (6 bases). Germline V gives CDR1 SGHRS, CDR2 YFSETQ. The CDR3 has 15 amino acids. Trimming removed 0 bases from V and 1 base from J, with 10 bases in between. Here the CDR3 reads CASSLAGGANTEAFF. CDR3 DNA: TGCGCCAGCAGCTTGGCCGGGGGGGCGAACACTGAAGCTTTCTTT.

The chain carries TRBV7-2 and TRBJ2-5; D gene uncertain. Germline V gene sequence: CDR1 SGHTA, CDR2 FQGNSA. This CDR3 spans 12 amino acids. The V end lost 2 bases, the J end lost 2 bases, and 3 bases lay between the germline ends. In nucleotides, the CDR3 is TGTGCCAGCAGCTTACAGCAAGAGACCCAGTACTTC. Amino acid sequence: CASSLQQETQYF. The whole variable domain, filled in from reference TRBV7-2 and TRBJ2-5, reads GAGVSQSPSNKVTEKGKDVELRCDPISGHTALYWYRQSLGQGLEFLIYFQGNSAPDKSGLPSDRFSAERTGGSVSTLTIQRTQQEDSAVYLCASSLQQETQYFGPGTRLLVL.

This chain joins TRBV19 and TRBJ2-5; D gene uncertain. This CDR3 has 13 residues. The V end lost 5 bases, the J end lost 1 base, and 8 bases lay between the germline ends. CDR1 is LNHDA, CDR2 SQIVND, per germline (reference sequence). The CDR3 coding sequence is TGTGCCAGTAGTGTAAGACTCCAAGAGACCCAGTACTTC. It is translated as CASSVRLQETQYF.

In nucleotides, the CDR3 is TGTGCCTGGAGCCGACAGGGGGTGGACACCGGGGAGCTGTTTTTT. Protein product: CAWSRQGVDTGELFF. The chain recombines TRBV30 with TRBJ2-2; TRBD1 matches at 9 bases. This CDR3 contains 15 residues. Germline CDR1 and CDR2: GTSNPN and SVGIG (reference sequence). Losses at the gene ends were 3 bases for V and 3 bases for J; bases not matched to a gene: 5.

The chain is built from TRBV5-4 and TRBJ2-3; 8 nucleotides align to TRBD2. This CDR3 has 17 amino acids. V lost 0 bases to trimming and J lost 0 bases; unmatched junction nucleotides: 6. CDR1 is SGHNT and CDR2 is YYREEE in the germline V gene (reference sequence). The CDR3 is CASSLEGGGLSTDTQYF. The DNA of the CDR3 is TGTGCCAGCAGCTTGGAGGGCGGGGGGCTTAGCACAGATACGCAGTATTTT.

The chain is built from TRBV4-2 and TRBJ2-5; weak D call: TRBD1 (5 bases). The CDR3 has 19 amino acids. Looked up from germline, CDR1 is LGHNA and CDR2 is YNFKEQ. The V and J ends lost 1 base and 2 bases respectively, with 23 bases between them. The CDR3 bases are TGTGCCAGCAGCCAAGTTGCCAGGGCCGAAATGAACCTACAAGAGACCCAGTACTTC. Translation gives CASSQVARAEMNLQETQYF.

This chain links TRBV5-1 with TRBJ2-6; TRBD2 might be the D (5 bases). The V gene lost 3 bases and the J gene lost 0 bases, with 13 bases spanning the gap. Germline loops: CDR1 SGHRS, CDR2 YFSETQ. The CDR3 extends over 17 amino acids. The CDR3 loop reads CASSSPDWTSGANVLTF. CDR3 DNA: TGCGCCAGCAGCTCCCCGGACTGGACCTCTGGGGCCAACGTCCTGACTTTC.